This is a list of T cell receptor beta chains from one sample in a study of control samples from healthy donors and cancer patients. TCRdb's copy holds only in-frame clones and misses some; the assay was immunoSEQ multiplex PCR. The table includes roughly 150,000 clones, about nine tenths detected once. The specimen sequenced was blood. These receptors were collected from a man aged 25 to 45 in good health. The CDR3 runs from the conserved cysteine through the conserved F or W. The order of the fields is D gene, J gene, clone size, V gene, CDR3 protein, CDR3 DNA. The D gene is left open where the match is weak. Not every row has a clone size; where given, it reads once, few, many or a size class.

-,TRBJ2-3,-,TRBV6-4,CASSPTVTDTQYF,TGTGCCAGCAGCCCGACTGTAACAGATACGCAGTATTTT
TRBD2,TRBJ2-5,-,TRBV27,CASSSGLVQETQYF,TGTGCCAGCAGCTCCGGACTAGTCCAAGAGACCCAGTACTTC
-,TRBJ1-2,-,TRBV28,CASSPTDDRIYGYTF,TGTGCCAGCAGCCCTACCGACGACAGGATCTATGGCTACACCTTC
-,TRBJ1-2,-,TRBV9,CATAPGPQSNYGYTF,TGTGCCACTGCTCCGGGACCCCAATCTAACTATGGCTACACCTTC
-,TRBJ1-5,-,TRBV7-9,CASSLGQSSNQPQHF,TGTGCCAGCAGCTTAGGACAGAGTAGCAATCAGCCCCAGCATTTT
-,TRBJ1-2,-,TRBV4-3,CASSLINLDSNYGYTF,TGCGCCAGCAGCCTAATCAACTTAGACAGTAACTATGGCTACACCTTC
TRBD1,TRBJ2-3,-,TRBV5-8,CASSLGQGSDTQYF,TGTGCCAGCAGCTTGGGACAGGGTTCAGATACGCAGTATTTT
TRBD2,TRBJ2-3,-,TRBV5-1,CASSLGGLAGRDTQYF,TGCGCCAGCAGCTTGGGCGGCCTAGCGGGGAGAGATACGCAGTATTTT
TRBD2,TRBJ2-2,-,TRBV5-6,CASSLFAGEAGELFF,TGTGCCAGCAGCTTGTTTGCGGGAGAGGCCGGGGAGCTGTTTTTT
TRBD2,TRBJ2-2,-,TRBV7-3,CASSDRPGGPTGELFF,TGTGCCAGCTCCGACCGCCCGGGGGGGCCAACCGGGGAGCTGTTTTTT
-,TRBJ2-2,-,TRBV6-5,CASTGLDTGELFF,TGTGCCAGCACGGGGCTGGACACCGGGGAGCTGTTTTTT
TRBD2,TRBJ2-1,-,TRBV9,CASSVVTSDNEQFF,TGTGCCAGCAGCGTAGTCACTAGCGACAATGAGCAGTTCTTC
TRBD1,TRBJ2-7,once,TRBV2,CATPGTGSSYEQYF,TGTGCCACCCCCGGGACAGGGTCCTCCTACGAGCAGTACTTC
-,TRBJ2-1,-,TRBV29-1,CSVEDGTPEGWNEQFF,TGCAGCGTTGAAGATGGGACTCCAGAAGGGTGGAATGAGCAGTTCTTC
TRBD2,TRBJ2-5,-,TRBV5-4,CASSAQLAGGGETQYF,TGTGCCAGCAGCGCCCAACTAGCGGGGGGTGGGGAGACCCAGTACTTC
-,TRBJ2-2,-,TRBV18,CASSPPSRDTGELFF,TGTGCCAGCTCACCACCCTCGCGGGACACCGGGGAGCTGTTTTTT
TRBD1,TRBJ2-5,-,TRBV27,CASSSLTGGNQETQYF,TGTGCCAGCAGTTCTTTGACAGGGGGGAACCAAGAGACCCAGTACTTC
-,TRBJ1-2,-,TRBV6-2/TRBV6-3,CASSWTNYGYTF,TGTGCCAGCAGTTGGACTAACTATGGCTACACCTTC
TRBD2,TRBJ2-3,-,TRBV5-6,CASSFTRTSGADTQYF,TGTGCCAGCAGCTTTACACGTACTAGCGGGGCAGATACGCAGTATTTT
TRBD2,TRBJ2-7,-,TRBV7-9,CASSLYSGQTYEQYF,TGTGCCAGCAGCTTATATAGCGGGCAGACCTACGAGCAGTACTTC
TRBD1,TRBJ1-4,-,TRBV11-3,CASSSGQEATNEKLFF,TGTGCCAGCAGCTCCGGACAGGAAGCAACTAATGAAAAACTGTTTTTT
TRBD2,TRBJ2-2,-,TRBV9,CASSAGGLAGGENTGELFF,TGTGCCAGCAGCGCCGGCGGGCTAGCGGGGGGTGAGAACACCGGGGAGCTGTTTTTT
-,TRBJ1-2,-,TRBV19,CASSQERLGGGYTF,TGTGCCAGTAGTCAAGAGAGGCTCGGTGGGGGCTACACCTTC
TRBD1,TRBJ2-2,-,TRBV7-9,CASSSTGGENTGELFF,TGTGCCAGCAGCTCAACAGGGGGAGAGAACACCGGGGAGCTGTTTTTT
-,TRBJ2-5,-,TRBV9,CASSVARGQETQYF,TGTGCCAGCAGCGTAGCGAGGGGACAAGAGACCCAGTACTTC
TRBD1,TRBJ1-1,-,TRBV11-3,CASSLGQGRNTEAFF,TGTGCCAGCAGCTTAGGACAGGGGCGAAACACTGAAGCTTTCTTT
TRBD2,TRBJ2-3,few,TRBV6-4,CASSDSSGGADTQYF,TGTGCCAGCAGTGACTCTAGCGGGGGGGCAGATACGCAGTATTTT
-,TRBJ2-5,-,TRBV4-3,CASSQGGAGIFGGETQYF,TGCGCCAGCAGCCAAGGAGGAGCCGGGATTTTTGGGGGAGAGACCCAGTACTTC
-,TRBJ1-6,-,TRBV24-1,CATGRRTGPYSPLHF,TGTGCCACGGGCCGTAGGACCGGGCCCTATTCACCCCTCCACTTT
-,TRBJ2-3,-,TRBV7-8,CASSLVQGGGTDTQYF,TGTGCCAGCAGCTTAGTGCAGGGTGGGGGCACAGATACGCAGTATTTT